This TCR beta chain was identified during a study of T-cell reconstitution after alpha-beta-depleted transplantation in children. The TCRbeta library incorporated unique molecular identifiers. TCRdb re-called the PCR reads through MiXCR, storing one row per CDR3 protein. The sample lists fewer than 750,000 distinct CDR3 sequences, about 21% seen once, with around 14% in the top ten. Trimming took off 10 bases at V and 0 bases at J, with 13 bases between the two ends. This CDR3 contains 13 residues. V is TRBV12-3 or TRBV12-4 and J is TRBJ2-7; D is unclear. The sequence was obtained from a boy under two years old who had a stem cell transplant for acute myeloid leukemia, so the T cells may come from the graft donor. The material sequenced was PBMCs, mostly from graft donor cells, taken 360 days after TCRalphabeta/CD19-depleted stem cell transplant. The CDR3 loop reads CAIRQTASYEQYF. The CDR3 DNA follows: TGTGCCATCCGGCAGACGGCCTCCTACGAGCAGTACTTC.